The clone carrying this TCR beta chain was found once. The data originate from a study of blood T cell repertoires in COVID-19. Across the whole study: In each case, the material was cDNA or gDNA derived from T cells, B-cell-depleted T cells, or PBMCs.

This CDR3 region has 18 residues. Germline CDR1 and CDR2: LNHNV and YYDKDF (reference sequence). V lost 0 bases to trimming and J lost 1 base, with 15 bases between them. Original processing methods: Amplification with reference gene primers provided the estimates of nucleated cell counts. The method was immunoSEQ multiplex PCR; TCRdb's version includes in-frame clones alone and lacks a portion of them. V and J calls and clone size are as listed in that table; D and trimming were resolved from the DNA. The sample records about 160,000 clones, 85% being singletons. Material for sequencing was peripheral blood. The rearrangement joins TRBV15 to TRBJ2-2, with a weak D call TRBD2 (6 bases). The TCR originated in a woman in her forties or fifties with COVID-19, enrolled during active disease. CDR3 protein: CATSRDLASALNTGELFF. DNA for the CDR3: TGTGCCACCAGCAGAGATCTGGCTAGCGCCTTGAACACCGGGGAGCTGTTTTTT. Using reference TRBV15 and TRBJ2-2 for the parts outside the CDR3, the full variable domain is DAMVIQNPRYQVTQFGKPVTLSCSQTLNHNVMYWYQQKSSQAPKLLFHYYDKDFNNEADTPDNFQSRRPNTSFCFLDIRSPGLGDTAMYLCATSRDLASALNTGELFFGEGSRLTVL.